This passage covers 5 T cell receptor beta chains from one sample sequenced in a study of blood T cell repertoires in COVID-19. Using immunoSEQ multiplex PCR, the repertoire was profiled, and TCRdb retains in-frame clones only, with some absent. The sample holds hundreds of thousands of clones, 87% seen once. The sequencing sample was made of PBMCs or T cells enriched from blood (not recorded which). The receptors shown here come from a woman in her twenties or thirties who had recovered from COVID-19.

The CDR3 bases are TGTGCCAGCTCACGGAAGGGGGGGAGCTCCTACGAGCAGTACTTC. Its translation is CASSRKGGSSYEQYF. The V gene is TRBV18, the J gene TRBJ2-7, with D tentatively TRBD2 (7 bases). With 4 bases removed from V and 0 bases from J, the gap between germline ends came to 13 bases. This CDR3 comprises 15 residues. CDR1 is KGHSH, CDR2 LQKENI, per germline.

This chain links TRBV5-1 with TRBJ1-2; unclear D gene. The CDR3 is made up of 17 amino acids. Trimming removed 2 bases from V and 4 bases from J, with 21 bases in between. Germline CDR1 reads SGHRS; CDR2 reads YFSETQ. The CDR3 nucleotides read TGCGCCAGCAGCTTCATGGGAGGGTACCCTACTTCCTATGGCTACACCTTC. It yields the protein CASSFMGGYPTSYGYTF.

CDR3 residues: CASTGGSPYNEQFF. The CDR3 DNA follows: TGTGCCAGCACCGGGGGAAGCCCCTACAATGAGCAGTTCTTC. The chain carries TRBV28 and TRBJ2-1, with a possible D match to TRBD2 (6 bases). The V gene's germline CDR1 is MDHEN and CDR2 SYDVKM. The CDR3 length is 14 residues. Between the trimmed V and J ends, which lost 7 bases and 2 bases, there was a span of 12 bases. Filled out from reference TRBV28 and TRBJ2-1, the complete variable domain reads DVKVTQSSRYLVKRTGEKVFLECVQDMDHENMFWYRQDPGLGLRLIYFSYDVKMKEKGDIPEGYSVSREKKERFSLILESASTNQTSMYLCASTGGSPYNEQFFGPGTRLTVL.

The V and J genes are TRBV10-3 and TRBJ1-4, with 8 nucleotides matching TRBD1. CDR1 ENHRY and CDR2 SYGVKD come from the germline V gene. Germline trimming cut 6 bases from V and 5 bases from J; bases unmatched to any gene: 2. The CDR3 has 13 amino acids. CDR3 sequence reads: CAIRGTGNEKLFF. In DNA form, the CDR3 reads TGTGCCATCAGAGGGACAGGCAATGAAAAACTGTTTTTT.

The chain employs TRBV5-1 and TRBJ1-2, with D perhaps matching TRBD1 (6 bases). Germline V lookup: CDR1 SGHRS, CDR2 YFSETQ. The ends were cut back, 4 bases at V and 6 bases at J, with 16 bases in the middle. This CDR3 comprises 14 residues. The DNA for the CDR3 is TGCGCCAGCAGCCCAGAAACCAGGGGCAATGGCTACACCTTC. It codes for CASSPETRGNGYTF.